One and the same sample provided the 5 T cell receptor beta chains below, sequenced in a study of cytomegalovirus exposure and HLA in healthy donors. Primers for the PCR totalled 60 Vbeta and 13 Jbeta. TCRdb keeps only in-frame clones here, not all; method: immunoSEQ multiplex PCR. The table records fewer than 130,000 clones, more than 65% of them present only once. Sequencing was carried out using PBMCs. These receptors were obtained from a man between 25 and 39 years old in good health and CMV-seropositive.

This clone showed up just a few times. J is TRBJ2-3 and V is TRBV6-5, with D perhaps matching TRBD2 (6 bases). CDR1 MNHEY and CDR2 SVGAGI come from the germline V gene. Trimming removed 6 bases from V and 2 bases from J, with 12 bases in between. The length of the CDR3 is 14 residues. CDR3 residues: CASSRLGFTDTQYF. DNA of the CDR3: TGTGCCAGCAGCCGACTAGGGTTCACAGATACGCAGTATTTT.

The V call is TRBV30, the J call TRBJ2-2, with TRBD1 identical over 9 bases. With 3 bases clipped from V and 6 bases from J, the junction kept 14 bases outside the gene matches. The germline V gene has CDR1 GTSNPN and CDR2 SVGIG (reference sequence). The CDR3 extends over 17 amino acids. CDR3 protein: CAWRPFWGQGRSGELFF. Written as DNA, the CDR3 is TGTGCCTGGAGGCCGTTCTGGGGACAGGGAAGGTCCGGGGAGCTGTTTTTT.

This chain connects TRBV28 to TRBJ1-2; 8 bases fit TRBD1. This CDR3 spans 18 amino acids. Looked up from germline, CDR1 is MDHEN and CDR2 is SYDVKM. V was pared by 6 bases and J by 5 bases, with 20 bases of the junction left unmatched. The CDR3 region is CASSLPRDRSHQRYGYTF. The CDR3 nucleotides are TGTGCCAGCAGCCTCCCCCGGGACAGGTCCCACCAACGGTATGGCTACACCTTC.

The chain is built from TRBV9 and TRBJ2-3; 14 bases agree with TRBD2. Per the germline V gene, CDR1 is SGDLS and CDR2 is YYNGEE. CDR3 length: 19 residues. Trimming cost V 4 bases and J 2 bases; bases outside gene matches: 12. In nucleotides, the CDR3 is TGTGCCAGCAGCCCGGGACTAGCGGGGGCACGGCCGTTCACAGATACGCAGTATTTT. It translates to CASSPGLAGARPFTDTQYF. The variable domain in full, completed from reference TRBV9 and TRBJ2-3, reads DSGVTQTPKHLITATGQRVTLRCSPRSGDLSVYWYQQSLDQGLQFLIQYYNGEERAKGNILERFSAQQFPDLHSELNLSSLELGDSALYFCASSPGLAGARPFTDTQYFGPGTRLTVL.

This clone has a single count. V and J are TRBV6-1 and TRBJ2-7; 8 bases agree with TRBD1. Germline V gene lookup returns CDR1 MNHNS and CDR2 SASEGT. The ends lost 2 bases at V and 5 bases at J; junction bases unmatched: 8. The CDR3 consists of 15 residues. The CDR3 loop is CASSEWWTGYHEQYF. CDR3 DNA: TGTGCCAGCAGTGAATGGTGGACAGGGTACCACGAGCAGTACTTC.